The rows below give T cell receptor beta chains drawn from one sample of a study of response to subunit inactivated influenza vaccine. TCRdb used MiXCR to reprocess the RT-PCR reads, holding one entry per CDR3 protein. The sample yields roughly 190,000 distinct CDR3 sequences, about 15% seen once. Material: CD8+ T cells sorted from PBMCs, obtained about 5 days after vaccination. Receptors were obtained from a man aged 50-59 years who received an inactivated influenza vaccine. Both conserved end residues are part of each CDR3. D genes are given only for firm matches. Size is omitted from some rows. Given values are once, few, many or a class for expanded clones.

>-|TRBV6-2/TRBV6-3|TRBJ1-1|few
CASSYSRDTEAFF
TGTGCCAGCAGTTACTCACGGGACACTGAAGCTTTCTTT
>TRBD2|TRBV15|TRBJ2-7|-
CATRDSLPGGTYEQYF
TGTGCCACCCGGGATTCTCTTCCGGGGGGGACTTACGAGCAGTACTTC
>-|TRBV19|TRBJ2-7|-
CASRHRSRSEQYF
TGTGCCAGTAGACACAGGTCCAGGAGCGAGCAGTACTTC
>TRBD1|TRBV29-1|TRBJ2-7|few
CSVDLTGDEQYF
TGCAGCGTTGACCTGACAGGGGACGAGCAGTACTTC
>-|TRBV7-9|TRBJ1-2|-
CASSPAGHTF
TGTGCCAGCAGCCCCGCGGGCCACACCTTC
>-|TRBV4-2|TRBJ2-1|-
CASGGQNNEQFF
TGTGCCAGCGGTGGGCAAAACAATGAGCAGTTCTTC
>-|TRBV9|TRBJ1-4|-
CASSELRGTNEKLFF
TGTGCCAGCAGCGAACTCAGGGGTACTAATGAAAAACTGTTTTTT
>TRBD1|TRBV14|TRBJ2-5|few
CASSQDLGRGETQYF
TGTGCCAGCAGCCAAGATCTAGGCAGGGGGGAGACCCAGTACTTC
>TRBD2|TRBV6-2/TRBV6-3|TRBJ2-7|-
CASRAYSGRSYEQYF
TGTGCCAGCAGAGCGTATAGCGGGAGGTCCTACGAGCAGTACTTC
>-|TRBV29-1|TRBJ1-2|few
CSVEDTRRVNYGYTF
TGCAGCGTTGAAGATACCCGGCGGGTTAACTATGGCTACACCTTC
>-|TRBV11-3|TRBJ2-3|few
CASSPGTGPDTQYF
TGTGCCAGCAGCCCCGGGACTGGGCCAGATACGCAGTATTTT
>-|TRBV14|TRBJ2-3|-
CASSQDLGTRLTDTQYF
TGTGCCAGCAGCCAAGATCTTGGGACCCGACTCACAGATACGCAGTATTTT
>-|TRBV5-1|TRBJ2-7|few
CASSYQGSGSYEQYF
TGCGCCAGCAGCTACCAAGGATCGGGCTCCTACGAGCAGTACTTC
>-|TRBV15|TRBJ2-1|few
CAAAGSSYNEQFF
TGTGCGGCGGCAGGGAGCTCCTACAATGAGCAGTTCTTC
>-|TRBV27|TRBJ2-1|few
CASCKTGNPYNEQFF
TGTGCCAGCTGTAAAACAGGGAACCCCTACAATGAGCAGTTCTTC
>TRBD2|TRBV6-5|TRBJ2-1|-
CASSYLGTSGKVNFNEQFF
TGTGCCAGCAGTTACCTGGGGACTAGCGGGAAGGTCAACTTCAATGAGCAGTTCTTC
>-|TRBV6-5|TRBJ1-1|many
CASSSANTEAFF
TGTGCCAGCAGCTCCGCGAACACTGAAGCTTTCTTT
>TRBD1|TRBV18|TRBJ2-5|few
CASSPTGEETQYF
TGTGCCAGCTCACCTACAGGGGAAGAGACCCAGTACTTC
>-|TRBV4-2|TRBJ2-1|many
CASSQDNNEQFF
TGTGCCAGCAGCCAAGATAACAATGAGCAGTTCTTC
>-|TRBV29-1|TRBJ2-1|few
CSAAGLGWEANEQFF
TGCAGCGCCGCCGGGTTGGGGTGGGAGGCCAATGAGCAGTTCTTC
>-|TRBV7-9|TRBJ2-7|-
CASSSILHSYEQYF
TGTGCCAGCAGCTCCATACTACACTCCTACGAGCAGTACTTC
>-|TRBV20-1|TRBJ2-6|-
CSAEEVATGANVLTF
TGCAGTGCGGAAGAGGTCGCGACTGGGGCCAACGTCCTGACTTTC
>-|TRBV7-9|TRBJ2-1|-
CASSLGRAGEQFF
TGTGCCAGCAGCTTAGGCAGGGCCGGTGAGCAGTTCTTC
>TRBD1|TRBV5-5|TRBJ2-7|-
CASSQPGQFYEQYF
TGTGCCAGCAGCCAACCGGGACAGTTTTACGAGCAGTACTTC
>-|TRBV4-1|TRBJ1-5|once
CASSRIGEDQPQHF
TGCGCCAGCAGCAGGATAGGGGAGGATCAGCCCCAGCATTTT
>-|TRBV7-8|TRBJ2-5|many
CASSRPLRETQYF
TGTGCCAGCAGCAGACCATTAAGAGAGACCCAGTACTTC
>TRBD1|TRBV6-1|TRBJ1-1|few
CASSEATGANTEAFF
TGTGCCAGCAGTGAAGCAACAGGGGCGAACACTGAAGCTTTCTTT
>-|TRBV20-1|TRBJ2-1|few
CGLMALDYNEQFF
TGCGGCTTAATGGCGCTTGACTACAATGAGCAGTTCTTC
>TRBD1|TRBV27|TRBJ2-3|-
CASSLLRQGGPDTQYF
TGTGCCAGCAGTTTATTAAGACAGGGGGGCCCAGATACGCAGTATTTT
>TRBD1|TRBV4-2|TRBJ1-5|-
CAMGPGTGVKPQHF
TGTGCCATGGGCCCCGGGACAGGGGTTAAGCCCCAGCATTTT
>-|TRBV28|TRBJ2-3|few
CASSFPRNRGPAGYTQYF
TGTGCCAGCAGTTTTCCCCGTAACCGGGGGCCGGCGGGATATACGCAGTATTTT
>-|TRBV27|TRBJ2-5|many
CASSSHWMFEETQYF
TGTGCCAGCAGTTCCCACTGGATGTTCGAAGAGACCCAGTACTTC
>-|TRBV6-2/TRBV6-3|TRBJ2-3|-
CASSEPQAARDTQYF
TGTGCCAGCAGCGAGCCACAAGCGGCCCGCGATACGCAGTATTTT
>-|TRBV12-3/TRBV12-4|TRBJ2-7|-
CASGSQLEQYF
TGTGCCAGCGGTTCTCAGCTCGAGCAGTACTTC
>-|TRBV9|TRBJ2-3|few
CASSAGISTDTQYF
TGTGCCAGCAGCGCCGGGATTAGCACAGATACGCAGTATTTT
>-|TRBV27|TRBJ2-7|few
CASSVSAASSYEQYF
TGTGCCAGCAGCGTAAGTGCCGCGTCCTCCTACGAGCAGTACTTC
>TRBD1|TRBV9|TRBJ1-2|-
CASSESRTGWDYGYTF
TGTGCCAGCAGCGAATCCCGGACAGGGTGGGACTATGGCTACACCTTC
>TRBD1|TRBV5-1|TRBJ2-1|once
CASSSAGTGLNEQFF
TGCGCCAGCAGCTCAGCCGGGACAGGCCTCAATGAGCAGTTCTTC
>-|TRBV20-1|TRBJ2-7|many
CSARDMTYEQYF
TGCAGTGCTAGAGATATGACCTACGAGCAGTACTTC
>-|TRBV7-9|TRBJ2-1|-
CASSSRGSYNEQFF
TGTGCCAGCAGCTCCCGGGGCTCCTACAATGAGCAGTTCTTC
>-|TRBV29-1|TRBJ1-4|-
CSVRRGGNNEKLFF
TGCAGCGTACGCCGCGGGGGTAATAATGAAAAACTGTTTTTT
>TRBD2|TRBV5-1|TRBJ2-1|-
CASSLAFGLAGGPHNEQFF
TGCGCCAGCAGCTTGGCCTTCGGGCTAGCGGGAGGGCCGCACAATGAGCAGTTCTTC
>-|TRBV7-8|TRBJ1-1|-
CASSLSATLNTEAFF
TGTGCCAGCAGCTTAAGCGCGACCTTGAACACTGAAGCTTTCTTT
>TRBD2|TRBV7-8|TRBJ2-7|-
CASNPSGTSYEQYF
TGTGCCAGCAACCCTAGCGGGACCTCGTACGAGCAGTACTTC
>TRBD2|TRBV6-5|TRBJ2-1|few
CASSYLAGGGNEQFF
TGTGCCAGCAGTTACCTCGCGGGGGGAGGTAATGAGCAGTTCTTC
>-|TRBV29-1|TRBJ2-7|once
CSVVRGYEQYF
TGCAGCGTTGTCAGGGGCTACGAGCAGTACTTC
>TRBD1|TRBV5-1|TRBJ2-5|-
CASSLGRGPETQYF
TGCGCCAGCAGCTTGGGCAGGGGGCCAGAGACCCAGTACTTC
>TRBD1|TRBV7-9|TRBJ1-2|few
CASSLQQGAIYNGYTF
TGTGCCAGCAGCTTACAACAGGGGGCGATATATAATGGCTACACCTTC
>-|TRBV6-1|TRBJ2-7|few
CASSDRGLTYEQYF
TGTGCCAGCAGTGACCGGGGGCTCACCTACGAGCAGTACTTC
>-|TRBV12-3/TRBV12-4|TRBJ2-5|few
CASSRFSDKETQYF
TGTGCCAGCAGCCGATTCTCCGACAAAGAGACCCAGTACTTC
>TRBD2|TRBV6-2/TRBV6-3|TRBJ2-1|few
CASSSRLAGGPSYNEQFF
TGTGCCAGCAGTTCAAGACTAGCGGGGGGCCCTTCCTACAATGAGCAGTTCTTC
>-|TRBV2|TRBJ2-1|-
CASSAAGRYNEQFF
TGTGCCAGCAGTGCGGCGGGGCGGTACAATGAGCAGTTCTTC
>TRBD1|TRBV4-3|TRBJ2-1|many
CASSQTGATYNEQFF
TGCGCCAGCAGCCAGACAGGGGCCACCTACAATGAGCAGTTCTTC
>-|TRBV6-2/TRBV6-3|TRBJ2-3|-
CASSYADPPSTDTQYF
TGTGCCAGCAGTTATGCAGACCCGCCTTCCACAGATACGCAGTATTTT
>TRBD1|TRBV13|TRBJ2-7|few
CASSSRQGNAYEQYF
TGTGCCAGCAGCTCTAGACAGGGTAACGCCTACGAGCAGTACTTC
>-|TRBV5-5|TRBJ1-1|-
CASSFVDMNTEAFF
TGTGCCAGCAGCTTTGTTGATATGAACACTGAAGCTTTCTTT
>-|TRBV5-6|TRBJ1-4|-
CASSLGSEEKLFF
TGTGCCAGCAGCTTGGGTTCAGAAGAAAAACTGTTTTTT
>-|TRBV4-3|TRBJ2-3|many
CASSQEAGWTDTQYF
TGCGCCAGCAGCCAAGAGGCAGGGTGGACAGATACGCAGTATTTT
>TRBD2|TRBV12-3/TRBV12-4|TRBJ2-2|few
CASSSGGHTGELFF
TGTGCCAGCAGTTCGGGGGGTCACACCGGGGAGCTGTTTTTT
>-|TRBV28|TRBJ1-1|-
CASSPRPGQFLTEAFF
TGTGCCAGCAGTCCGCGACCCGGACAGTTTTTGACTGAAGCTTTCTTT